A selection of T cell receptor beta chains follows, all from one sample in a study of CD8 T cells in ankylosing spondylitis. TCRdb reanalysed the 5' RACE reads using MiXCR and keeps one entry per CDR3 protein. The sample includes some 240,000 distinct CDR3 sequences, about 7.3% of them seen just once. The sequencing sample was made of blood, either unsorted or a sorted T cell fraction (not recorded which). Receptors originate from a male donor with ankylosing spondylitis. Each CDR3 is given with its conserved first and last residue.

CDR3 length,J gene,V gene,CDR3 protein
16,TRBJ2-2,TRBV15,CATSREGAGDTGELFF
15,TRBJ2-7,TRBV27,CASSLGLAASYEQYF
15,TRBJ1-2,TRBV4-3,CASSQVDTGEDGYTF
16,TRBJ2-2,TRBV3-1,CASSQPARGPSGELFF
15,TRBJ2-7,TRBV12-3/TRBV12-4,CASSPSGAPSGEQYF
17,TRBJ1-6,TRBV6-1,CASPTRQGLTYNSPLHF
17,TRBJ2-5,TRBV7-9,CASSLGTSGSLEETQYF
14,TRBJ2-6,TRBV14,CASSRTFGPRVLTF
12,TRBJ2-1,TRBV19,CASSIGYNEQFF
16,TRBJ1-5,TRBV27,CASSSRQGRGNQPQHF
14,TRBJ2-7,TRBV27,CASKVSDRGYEQYF
14,TRBJ2-3,TRBV27,CASSGLAYTDTQYF
14,TRBJ2-1,TRBV3-1,CASSQAPPANEQFF
17,TRBJ2-3,TRBV27,CASSTWDLAGESDTQYF
13,TRBJ2-1,TRBV7-9,CASSFDSHNEQFF
17,TRBJ2-5,TRBV11-3,CASSPPVGLQYQETQYF
10,TRBJ1-2,TRBV29-1,CSVRGSHETF
13,TRBJ2-7,TRBV5-4,CASSRTGIYEQYF
15,TRBJ2-3,TRBV6-5,CASSYGDRGTDTQYF
13,TRBJ2-2,TRBV6-2/TRBV6-3,CASTQFGTGELFF
16,TRBJ1-1,TRBV7-2,CASKLGQGLLGTEAFF
12,TRBJ1-1,TRBV7-2,CASSLWNTEAFF
16,TRBJ2-1,TRBV20-1,CSARALFSGSANEQFF
14,TRBJ2-5,TRBV27,CASTTTGGQETQYF
14,TRBJ1-4,TRBV28,CASSPYEGGEKLFF
14,TRBJ2-3,TRBV11-2,CASSLELSTDTQYF
15,TRBJ2-7,TRBV29-1,CSVEGDFTNSYEQYF
18,TRBJ2-6,TRBV3-1,CASSQEGLAGAGANVLTF
23,TRBJ2-3,TRBV7-2,CASSLVGAFSGTSGGTGLDTQYF
17,TRBJ2-3,TRBV6-2/TRBV6-3,CASSWTSGGGRTDTQYF
12,TRBJ2-3,TRBV20-1,CSARGSTDTQYF
14,TRBJ1-2,TRBV29-1,CSVLQLEGGSGYTF
12,TRBJ2-7,TRBV19,CASKGEAYEQYF
12,TRBJ1-1,TRBV10-3,CAIRAVNTEAFF
17,TRBJ2-1,TRBV7-2,CASSPHVVAVFYNEQFF
15,TRBJ1-4,TRBV3-1,CASSQGGPPYEKLFF
15,TRBJ1-6,TRBV7-9,CASSLGQGSDSPLHF
15,TRBJ2-7,TRBV6-2/TRBV6-3,CASSYSRDKGYEQYF
13,TRBJ1-1,TRBV6-2/TRBV6-3,CASSYSSDTEAFF
12,TRBJ2-5,TRBV24-1,CATSLLGRTQYF
13,TRBJ2-5,TRBV12-3/TRBV12-4,CASSSGPSSDQYF
18,TRBJ2-3,TRBV13,CASSLEGTSGGRTDTQYF
14,TRBJ1-3,TRBV29-1,CSVTPGSPGNTIYF
14,TRBJ1-4,TRBV10-3,CAISSSFPSEKLFF
13,TRBJ2-7,TRBV7-6,CASSFTTRNEQYF
14,TRBJ1-2,TRBV5-1,CASSDGQGAYGYTF
17,TRBJ2-1,TRBV27,CASSTLDRVGDRVGQFF
12,TRBJ1-1,TRBV28,CASSPMNTEAFF
14,TRBJ2-7,TRBV20-1,CSARKERDAYEQYF
14,TRBJ1-2,TRBV27,CASSFGRLRGSYTF
14,TRBJ2-3,TRBV20-1,CSARDERRRDTQYF
16,TRBJ1-1,TRBV5-1,CASSLEGREVTTEAFF
13,TRBJ2-7,TRBV7-8,CASSRTWAPEQYF
15,TRBJ1-1,TRBV15,CATSRDRGLNTEAFF
17,TRBJ1-1,TRBV7-2,CASSSLGETGGNTEAFF
15,TRBJ2-2,TRBV12-5,CASGLGTANTGELFF
13,TRBJ2-1,TRBV12-3/TRBV12-4,CASSQDPYNEQFF